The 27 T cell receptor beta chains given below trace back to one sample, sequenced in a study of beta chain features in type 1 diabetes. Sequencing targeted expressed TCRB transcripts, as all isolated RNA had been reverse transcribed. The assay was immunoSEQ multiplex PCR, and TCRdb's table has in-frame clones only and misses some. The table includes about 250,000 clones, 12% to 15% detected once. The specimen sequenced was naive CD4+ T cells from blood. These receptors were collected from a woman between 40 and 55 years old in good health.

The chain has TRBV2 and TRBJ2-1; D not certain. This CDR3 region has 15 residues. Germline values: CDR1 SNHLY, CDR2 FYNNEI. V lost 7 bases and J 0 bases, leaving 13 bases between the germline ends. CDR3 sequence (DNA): TGTGCCAGCAACCCGGAGCCTAGCTCCTACAATGAGCAGTTCTTC. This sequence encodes CASNPEPSSYNEQFF.

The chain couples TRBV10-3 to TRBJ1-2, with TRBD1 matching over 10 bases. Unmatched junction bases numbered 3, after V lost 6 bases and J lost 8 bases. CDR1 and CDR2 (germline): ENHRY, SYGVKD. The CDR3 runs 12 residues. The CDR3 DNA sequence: TGTGCCATCAGCGGGACAGGGGAAGGCTACACCTTC. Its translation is CAISGTGEGYTF.

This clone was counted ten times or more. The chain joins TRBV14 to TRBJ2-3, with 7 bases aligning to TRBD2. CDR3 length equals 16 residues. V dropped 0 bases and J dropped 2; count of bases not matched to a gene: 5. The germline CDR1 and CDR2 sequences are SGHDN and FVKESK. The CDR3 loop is CASSQDRSGPTDTQYF. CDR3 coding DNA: TGTGCCAGCAGCCAAGATCGTAGCGGGCCCACAGATACGCAGTATTTT. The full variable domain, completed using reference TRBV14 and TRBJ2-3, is EAGVTQFPSHSVIEKGQTVTLRCDPISGHDNLYWYRRVMGKEIKFLLHFVKESKQDESGMPNNRFLAERTGGTYSTLKVQPAELEDSGVYFCASSQDRSGPTDTQYFGPGTRLTVL.

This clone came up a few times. The chain's CDR3 is CASTKGLAGGETQYF. The CDR3 nucleotides are TGTGCCAGCACCAAAGGACTAGCGGGGGGTGAGACCCAGTACTTC. The chain couples TRBV6-5 to TRBJ2-5, with TRBD2 matching 14 bases. Per germline, CDR1 MNHEY and CDR2 SVGAGI. Trimming took 7 bases from V and 5 from J; bases not matched to a gene: 6. This CDR3 is 15 amino acids long.

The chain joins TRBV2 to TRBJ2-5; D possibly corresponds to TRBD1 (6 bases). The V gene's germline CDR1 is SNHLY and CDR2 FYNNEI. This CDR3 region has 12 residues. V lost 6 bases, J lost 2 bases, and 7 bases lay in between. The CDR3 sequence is CASRQGQETQYF. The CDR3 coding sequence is TGTGCCAGCAGACAGGGACAAGAGACCCAGTACTTC.

This CDR3 reads CASSIGLAISTDTQYF. The DNA of the CDR3 is TGTGCCAGTAGTATTGGACTAGCGATAAGCACAGATACGCAGTATTTT. The chain joins TRBV19 to TRBJ2-3; 9 positions agree with TRBD2. The CDR3 sequence is 16 residues long. The germline V gene encodes CDR1 LNHDA and CDR2 SQIVND (reference sequence). J gave up 0 bases and V 3 bases, and 4 bases lay outside the gene matches.

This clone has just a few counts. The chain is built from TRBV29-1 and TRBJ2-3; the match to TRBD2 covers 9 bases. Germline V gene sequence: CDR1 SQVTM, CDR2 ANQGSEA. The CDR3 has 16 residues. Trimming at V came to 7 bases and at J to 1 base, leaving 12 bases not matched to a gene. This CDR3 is CSASSRSGGRTDTQYF. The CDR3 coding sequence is TGCAGCGCCTCCTCCCGTAGCGGGGGACGCACAGATACGCAGTATTTT.

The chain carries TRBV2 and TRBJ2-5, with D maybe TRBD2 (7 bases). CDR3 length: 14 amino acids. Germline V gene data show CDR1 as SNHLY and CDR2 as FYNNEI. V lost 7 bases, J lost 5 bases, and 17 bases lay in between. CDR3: CASKREGGEETQYF. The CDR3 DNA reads TGTGCCAGCAAGAGGGAGGGGGGTGAGGAGACCCAGTACTTC. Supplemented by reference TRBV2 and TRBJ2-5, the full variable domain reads EPEVTQTPSHQVTQMGQEVILRCVPISNHLYFYWYRQILGQKVEFLVSFYNNEISEKSEIFDDQFSVERPDGSNFTLKIRSTKLEDSAMYFCASKREGGEETQYFGPGTRLLVL.

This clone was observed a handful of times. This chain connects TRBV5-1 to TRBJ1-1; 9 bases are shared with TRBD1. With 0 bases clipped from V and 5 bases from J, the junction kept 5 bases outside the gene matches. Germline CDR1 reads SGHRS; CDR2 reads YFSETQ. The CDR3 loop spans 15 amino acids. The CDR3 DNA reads TGCGCCAGCAGCTTGGGGGGACAGGGTAGAACTGAAGCTTTCTTT. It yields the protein CASSLGGQGRTEAFF.

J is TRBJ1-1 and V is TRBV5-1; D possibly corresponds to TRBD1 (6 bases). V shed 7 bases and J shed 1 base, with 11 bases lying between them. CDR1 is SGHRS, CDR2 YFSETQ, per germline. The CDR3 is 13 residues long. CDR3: CASGGGPNTEAFF. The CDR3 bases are TGCGCCAGCGGGGGCGGGCCGAACACTGAAGCTTTCTTT.

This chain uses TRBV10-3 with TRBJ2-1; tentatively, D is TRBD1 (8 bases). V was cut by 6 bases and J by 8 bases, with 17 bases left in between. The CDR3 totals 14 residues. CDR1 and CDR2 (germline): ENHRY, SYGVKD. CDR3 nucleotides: TGTGCCATCAGGGGGACAGGAACTAGCGATGAGCAGTTCTTC. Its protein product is CAIRGTGTSDEQFF.

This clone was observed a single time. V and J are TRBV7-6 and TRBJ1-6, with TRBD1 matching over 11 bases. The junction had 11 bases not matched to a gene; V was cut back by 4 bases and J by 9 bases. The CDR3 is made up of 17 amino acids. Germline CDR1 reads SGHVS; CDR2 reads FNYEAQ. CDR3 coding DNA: TGTGCCAGCAGCTCCCCTCCCGGGACAGGGGGGGGTTCACCCCTCCACTTT. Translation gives CASSSPPGTGGGSPLHF.

DNA of the CDR3: TGCAGCGTTGAAGATAGGCAGGGGGCGTTTGGCTACACCTTC. Translation gives CSVEDRQGAFGYTF. The gene calls are TRBV29-1 and TRBJ1-2; 8 nucleotides match TRBD1. The V segment lost 0 bases and the J segment 7 bases; nucleotides outside the gene matches: 7. The CDR3 contains 14 residues. Germline lookup yields CDR1 SQVTM and CDR2 ANQGSEA.

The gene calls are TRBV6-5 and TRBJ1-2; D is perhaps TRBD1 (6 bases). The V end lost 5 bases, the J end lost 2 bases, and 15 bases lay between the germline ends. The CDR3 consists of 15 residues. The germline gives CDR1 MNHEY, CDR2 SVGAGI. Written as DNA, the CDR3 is TGTGCCAGCAGTGGAACAGGGATATCGAACTATGGCTACACCTTC. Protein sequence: CASSGTGISNYGYTF.

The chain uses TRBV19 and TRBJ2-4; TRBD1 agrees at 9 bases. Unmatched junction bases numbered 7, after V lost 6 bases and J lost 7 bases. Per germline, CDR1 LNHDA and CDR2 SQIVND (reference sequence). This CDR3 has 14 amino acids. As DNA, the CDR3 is TGTGCCAGTAGGCCGACAGGGGGTTCGAACATTCAGTACTTC. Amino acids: CASRPTGGSNIQYF.

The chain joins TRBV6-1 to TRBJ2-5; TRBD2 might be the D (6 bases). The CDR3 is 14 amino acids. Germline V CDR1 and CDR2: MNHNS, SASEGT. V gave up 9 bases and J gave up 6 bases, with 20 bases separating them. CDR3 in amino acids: CASRSGRGLKTQYF. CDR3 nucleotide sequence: TGTGCCAGTAGATCCGGGCGGGGCCTTAAGACCCAGTACTTC.

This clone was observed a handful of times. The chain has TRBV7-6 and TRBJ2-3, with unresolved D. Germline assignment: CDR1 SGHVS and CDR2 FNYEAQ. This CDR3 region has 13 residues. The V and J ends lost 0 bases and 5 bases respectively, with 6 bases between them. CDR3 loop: CASSLAQIDTQYF. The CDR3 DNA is TGTGCCAGCAGCTTAGCGCAGATAGATACGCAGTATTTT.

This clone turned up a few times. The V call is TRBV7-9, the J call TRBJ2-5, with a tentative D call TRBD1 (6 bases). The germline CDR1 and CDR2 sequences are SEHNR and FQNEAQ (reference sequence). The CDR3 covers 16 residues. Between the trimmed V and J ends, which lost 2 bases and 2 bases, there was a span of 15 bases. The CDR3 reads CASSLRKNRVQETQYF. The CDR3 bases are TGTGCCAGCAGCTTACGGAAGAACAGGGTACAAGAGACCCAGTACTTC.

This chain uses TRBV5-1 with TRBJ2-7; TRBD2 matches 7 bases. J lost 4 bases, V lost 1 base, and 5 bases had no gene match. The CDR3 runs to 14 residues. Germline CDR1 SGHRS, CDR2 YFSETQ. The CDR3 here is CASSLLPSGYEQYF. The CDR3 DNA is TGCGCCAGCAGCTTGCTGCCTAGCGGTTACGAGCAGTACTTC.

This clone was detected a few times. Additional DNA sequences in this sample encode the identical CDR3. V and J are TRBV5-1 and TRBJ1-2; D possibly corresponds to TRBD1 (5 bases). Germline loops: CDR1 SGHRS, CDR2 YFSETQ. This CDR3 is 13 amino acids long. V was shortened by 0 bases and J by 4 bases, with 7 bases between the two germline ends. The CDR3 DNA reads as TGCGCCAGCAGCTTGGGACAGTCCTATGGCTACACCTTC. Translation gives CASSLGQSYGYTF. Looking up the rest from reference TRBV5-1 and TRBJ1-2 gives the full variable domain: KAGVTQTPRYLIKTRGQQVTLSCSPISGHRSVSWYQQTPGQGLQFLFEYFSETQRNKGNFPGRFSGRQFSNSRSEMNVSTLELGDSALYLCASSLGQSYGYTFGSGTRLTVV.

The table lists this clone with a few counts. As DNA, the CDR3 is TGTGGCTGGTTACTAGCGGGGGGAGGAGAGACCCAGTACTTC. Its translation: CGWLLAGGGETQYF. J is TRBJ2-5 and V is TRBV5-4; 12 bases match TRBD2. The CDR3 consists of 14 residues. Per germline, CDR1 SGHNT and CDR2 YYREEE (reference sequence).

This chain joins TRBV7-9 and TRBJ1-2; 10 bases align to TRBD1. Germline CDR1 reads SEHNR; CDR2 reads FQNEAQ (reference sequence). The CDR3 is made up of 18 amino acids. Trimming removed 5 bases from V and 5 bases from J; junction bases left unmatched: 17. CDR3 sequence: CASSERTGGRVGVYGYTF. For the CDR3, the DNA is TGTGCCAGCAGCGAGCGGACAGGGGGACGGGTGGGAGTTTATGGCTACACCTTC.

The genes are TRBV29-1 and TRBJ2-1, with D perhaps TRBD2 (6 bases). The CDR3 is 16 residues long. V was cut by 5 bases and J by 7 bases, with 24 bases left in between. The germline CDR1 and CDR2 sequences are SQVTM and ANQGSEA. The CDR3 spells CSVSSPIGTSVNEQFF. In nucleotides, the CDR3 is TGCAGCGTTTCCTCCCCCATCGGGACTTCCGTTAATGAGCAGTTCTTC.

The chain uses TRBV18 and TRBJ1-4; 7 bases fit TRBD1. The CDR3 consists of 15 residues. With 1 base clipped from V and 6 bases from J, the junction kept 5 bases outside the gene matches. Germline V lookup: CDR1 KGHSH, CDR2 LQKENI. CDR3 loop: CASSPQGQPDEKLFF. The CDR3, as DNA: TGTGCCAGCTCACCACAGGGACAGCCAGATGAAAAACTGTTTTTT. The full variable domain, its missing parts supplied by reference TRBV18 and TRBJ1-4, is NAGVMQNPRHLVRRRGQEARLRCSPMKGHSHVYWYRQLPEEGLKFMVYLQKENIIDESGMPKERFSAEFPKEGPSILRIQQVVRGDSAAYFCASSPQGQPDEKLFFGSGTQLSVL.

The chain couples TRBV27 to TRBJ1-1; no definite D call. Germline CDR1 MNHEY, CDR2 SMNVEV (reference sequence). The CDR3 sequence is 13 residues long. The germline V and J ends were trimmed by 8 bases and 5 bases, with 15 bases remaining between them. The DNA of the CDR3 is TGTGCCAGCGGCGCCCGAGGGAGGACTGAAGCTTTCTTT. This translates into CASGARGRTEAFF.

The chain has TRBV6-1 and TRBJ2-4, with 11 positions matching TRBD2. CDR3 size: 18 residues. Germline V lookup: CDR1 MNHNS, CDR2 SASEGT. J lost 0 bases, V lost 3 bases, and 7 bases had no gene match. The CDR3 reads CASSELAGGLLAKNIQYF. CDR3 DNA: TGTGCCAGCAGTGAGCTAGCGGGGGGCTTATTAGCCAAAAACATTCAGTACTTC.

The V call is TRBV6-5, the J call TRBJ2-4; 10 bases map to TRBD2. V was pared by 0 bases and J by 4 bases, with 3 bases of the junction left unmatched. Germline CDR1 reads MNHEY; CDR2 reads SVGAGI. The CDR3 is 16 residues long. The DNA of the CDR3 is TGTGCCAGCAGTTACTCGATACTAGCGGGAAAAAACATTCAGTACTTC. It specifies CASSYSILAGKNIQYF.